One sample yielded the 30 T cell receptor beta chains listed below, sequenced in a study of blood T cells in healthy people across ages. Sample-barcoded 5' priming and a J-beta primer mix drove a second PCR of roughly 7 to 11 cycles. MiXCR, run by TCRdb on the 5' RACE reads, gives a single entry per CDR3 protein. Among around 1,000,000 distinct CDR3 sequences listed, approximately 25% were seen once. These same data were also listed under a study on T cells of mothers and their children.

The sample taken for sequencing was blood. The receptors here all came from a girl aged 2 to 10 in good health.

CDR3 protein: CASSERSDREPYEQYF. In DNA form, the CDR3 reads TGTGCCAGCAGTGAAAGGTCTGACAGGGAACCCTACGAGCAGTACTTC. The chain couples TRBV2 to TRBJ2-7, with 7 bases aligning to TRBD1. Germline V gene data show CDR1 as SNHLY and CDR2 as FYNNEI. CDR3 length: 16 residues. J gave up 2 bases and V 2 bases, and 9 bases lay outside the gene matches.

This clonotype was seen at least ten times. This sequence joins TRBV4-3 and TRBJ2-4, with D possibly matching TRBD2 (6 bases). The CDR3 consists of 13 residues. Trimming pared 1 base from V and 8 bases from J, leaving 9 bases between. Germline values: CDR1 LGHNA, CDR2 YSLEER. The CDR3 loop is CASSQGGGDIQYF. CDR3 nucleotides: TGCGCCAGCAGCCAAGGTGGCGGGGACATTCAGTACTTC.

This clonotype was counted a few times. The chain employs TRBV4-1 and TRBJ2-3; D gene ambiguous. Germline values: CDR1 MGHRA, CDR2 YSYEKL. Trimming removed 1 base from V and 2 bases from J, with 7 bases in between. This CDR3 is built from 14 residues. CDR3 in amino acids: CASSQAATTDTQYF. The CDR3 DNA reads TGCGCCAGCAGCCAAGCGGCCACCACAGATACGCAGTATTTT.

V is TRBV4-1 and J is TRBJ2-5; 11 nucleotides align to TRBD2. J lost 4 bases, V lost 1 base, and 5 bases had no gene match. The CDR3 loop spans 16 amino acids. Germline lookup yields CDR1 MGHRA and CDR2 YSYEKL. CDR3 bases: TGCGCCAGCAGCCAAGTCCACGGGACTAGCGGAGAGACCCAGTACTTC. This encodes CASSQVHGTSGETQYF.

The V and J genes are TRBV5-6 and TRBJ1-3; TRBD1 agrees at 9 bases. This CDR3 region has 17 residues. Germline CDR1 SGHDT, CDR2 YYEEEE. Trimming removed 4 bases from V and 0 bases from J; junction bases left unmatched: 8. CDR3 amino acids: CASSPGQGPFSGNTIYF. CDR3 coding DNA: TGTGCCAGCAGCCCGGGACAGGGACCTTTCTCTGGAAACACCATATATTTT.

This clonotype has a handful of counts. The chain couples TRBV11-2 to TRBJ2-3; the D gene is possibly TRBD2 (5 bases). Germline values: CDR1 SGHAT, CDR2 FQNNGV. The CDR3 runs 14 residues. V lost 5 bases and J lost 6, with 15 bases in between. The CDR3 loop reads CASSPLSPGDTQYF. CDR3 nucleotide sequence: TGTGCCAGCAGCCCATTGTCTCCGGGGGATACGCAGTATTTT.

The V and J genes are TRBV20-1 and TRBJ2-3, with a possible D match to TRBD2 (5 bases). V lost 6 bases to trimming and J lost 2 bases, with 24 bases between them. The CDR3 totals 17 residues. Looked up from germline, CDR1 is DFQATT and CDR2 is SNEGSKA (reference sequence). The DNA of the CDR3 is TGCAGTGCGCTGAGCGGAGTAACTTCTGGGCCCACAGATACGCAGTATTTT. Its protein product is CSALSGVTSGPTDTQYF.

This clonotype turned up a few times. The chain is built from TRBV6-5 and TRBJ1-2; D is possibly TRBD1 (5 bases). Germline CDR1 and CDR2: MNHEY and SVGAGI. The CDR3 contains 14 residues. V lost 0 bases and J 8 bases, leaving 13 bases between the germline ends. This chain's CDR3 is CASSYSTGPSGYTF. CDR3 DNA: TGTGCCAGCAGTTACTCTACAGGACCCAGCGGCTACACCTTC.

V is TRBV28 and J is TRBJ1-2; weak D call: TRBD1 (5 bases). Germline lookup yields CDR1 MDHEN and CDR2 SYDVKM. The CDR3 has 14 amino acids. Trimming removed 9 bases from V and 8 bases from J, with 22 bases in between. As DNA, the CDR3 is TGTGCCAGTCGGGGCTTAATAGGGTCTATGGGCTACACCTTC. Its protein is CASRGLIGSMGYTF.

The chain combines TRBV11-2 with TRBJ2-1, with D perhaps being TRBD1 or TRBD2 (5 bases each). The germline gives CDR1 SGHAT, CDR2 FQNNGV. This CDR3 has 15 amino acids. V was pared by 5 bases and J by 4 bases, with 15 bases between. The CDR3 DNA follows: TGTGCCAGCAGCCCATGGGGGACGGATTACAATGAGCAGTTCTTC. As protein: CASSPWGTDYNEQFF.

This clonotype has a handful of counts. J is TRBJ1-1 and V is TRBV29-1; D is unclear. V lost 5 bases, J lost 2 bases, and 15 bases lay in between. This CDR3 spans 14 amino acids. From germline, CDR1 is SQVTM and CDR2 ANQGSEA. CDR3 nucleotide sequence: TGCAGCGTTCGACCCAAACTGGCAAACACTGAAGCTTTCTTT. Translated, it gives CSVRPKLANTEAFF. The full variable domain, with the rest looked up from reference TRBV29-1 and TRBJ1-1, is SAVISQKPSRDICQRGTSLTIQCQVDSQVTMMFWYRQQPGQSLTLIATANQGSEATYESGFVIDKFPISRPNLTFSTLTVSNMSPEDSSIYLCSVRPKLANTEAFFGQGTRLTVV.

This sequence joins TRBV12-3 or TRBV12-4 and TRBJ2-7, with 9 positions matching TRBD2. With V trimmed by 1 base and J by 0 bases, 7 bases remained unmatched. CDR3 length equals 17 residues. The CDR3 DNA reads as TGTGCCAGCAGTTTAGGAGCGGGAGGCCACTTCTCCTACGAGCAGTACTTC. Amino acid sequence: CASSLGAGGHFSYEQYF.

This clonotype was seen a few times. This CDR3 fails to terminate in the conserved phenylalanine or tryptophan, so it likely reflects a read error. The chain couples TRBV20-1 to TRBJ1-6, with D maybe TRBD1 (6 bases). The CDR3 totals 17 residues. CDR1 and CDR2 from the germline V gene are DFQATT and SNEGSKA (reference sequence). CDR3 sequence (DNA): TGCAGTGCTAGACCTACGTTCTGGGACAAGTATAATTCCCCCCTCCACCTT. Its protein is CSARPTFWDKYNSPLHL.

This clonotype was found a few times. CDR3 loop: CASSLLAGASDTQYF. The CDR3 DNA reads TGTGCCAGCAGCTTACTAGCGGGGGCGTCAGATACGCAGTATTTT. The rearrangement joins TRBV7-3 to TRBJ2-3, with 10 bases lining up with TRBD2. This CDR3 has 15 amino acids. V dropped 2 bases and J dropped 4; count of bases not matched to a gene: 3. The germline V gene encodes CDR1 SGHTA and CDR2 FQGTGA.

The J gene is TRBJ2-1, the V gene TRBV28, with 7 positions matching TRBD2. The CDR3 loop spans 14 amino acids. J was trimmed by 3 bases and V by 7 bases; bases with no gene match: 6. Germline V gene sequence: CDR1 MDHEN, CDR2 SYDVKM. The CDR3 loop reads CASTDRDYYNEQFF. The CDR3 bases are TGTGCCAGCACCGACCGGGACTACTACAATGAGCAGTTCTTC. Combining the CDR3 with reference TRBV28 and TRBJ2-1 gives the whole variable domain DVKVTQSSRYLVKRTGEKVFLECVQDMDHENMFWYRQDPGLGLRLIYFSYDVKMKEKGDIPEGYSVSREKKERFSLILESASTNQTSMYLCASTDRDYYNEQFFGPGTRLTVL.

This chain joins TRBV4-2 and TRBJ1-5; no clear D. This CDR3 comprises 13 residues. Germline V lookup: CDR1 LGHNA, CDR2 YNFKEQ. Trimming left V 0 bases short and J 9 bases short, with 9 bases between. The CDR3, as DNA: TGTGCCAGCAGCCAAGATGTGGCGGGGCCCCAGCATTTT. It is translated as CASSQDVAGPQHF.

The sample holds a few counts of this clonotype. J is TRBJ1-1 and V is TRBV27; a weak D match, TRBD1 (6 bases). Germline CDR1 MNHEY, CDR2 SMNVEV (reference sequence). V was shortened by 3 bases and J by 1 base, with 9 bases between the two germline ends. This CDR3 spans 14 amino acids. CDR3 residues: CASSLMTGNTEAFF. The CDR3 region has the DNA TGTGCCAGCAGTTTGATGACAGGGAACACTGAAGCTTTCTTT.

This clonotype showed up just a few times. The chain uses TRBV6-2 or TRBV6-3 and TRBJ1-5; D unclear. Germline V gene lookup returns CDR1 MNHEY and CDR2 SVGEGT. This CDR3 spans 15 amino acids. The ends were cut back, 0 bases at V and 4 bases at J, with 10 bases in the middle. CDR3 in amino acids: CASSYSRALNQPQHF. The DNA for the CDR3 is TGTGCCAGCAGTTACTCGAGGGCCCTAAATCAGCCCCAGCATTTT.

The gene calls are TRBV12-3 or TRBV12-4 and TRBJ1-1; 7 bases fit TRBD1. V was pared by 6 bases and J by 7 bases, with 14 bases of the junction left unmatched. This CDR3 contains 15 residues. The CDR3 DNA sequence: TGTGCCAGCAGGTGGTTAGAACAGGGGCCCAATGAAGCTTTCTTT. Translated: CASRWLEQGPNEAFF.

Regarding this clonotype: At one boundary the junction diverges from the germline segment, which might be a read error. The rearrangement uses TRBV28 and TRBJ1-2; D ambiguous. Per the germline V gene, CDR1 is MDHEN and CDR2 is SYDVKM. The CDR3 spans 11 residues. CDR3 sequence (DNA): TGTGCCGGCAGTCCGGGTCCTGGCTACACCTTC. Translated: CAGSPGPGYTF.

There are a few counts of this clonotype. V and J are TRBV7-3 and TRBJ2-7; D unclear. CDR1 SGHTA and CDR2 FQGTGA come from the germline V gene. Trimming left V 5 bases short and J 7 bases short, with 24 bases between. The CDR3 loop spans 16 amino acids. The DNA for the CDR3 is TGTGCCAGCAGCGATTTACTTAACTCTCCGGGCCAAGAGCAGTACTTC. Amino acids: CASSDLLNSPGQEQYF.

This clonotype was recorded a few times. V gene TRBV2 combines with J gene TRBJ1-2; the match to TRBD1 covers 9 bases. This CDR3 is built from 15 residues. Germline CDR1 reads SNHLY; CDR2 reads FYNNEI. V lost 4 bases and J lost 8; bases outside the gene matches: 11. DNA for the CDR3: TGTGCCAGCAGTGTTAGGCGGGACAGGGACAACGGCTACACCTTC. It is translated as CASSVRRDRDNGYTF.

The DNA of the CDR3 is TGTGCCAGCGGGGAACTTGGAGAAGTCGACGAGCAGTACTTC. The encoded protein is CASGELGEVDEQYF. The chain joins TRBV6-6 to TRBJ2-7, with D uncertain. This CDR3 comprises 14 residues. In germline, CDR1 is MNHNY, CDR2 SVGAGI (reference sequence). The V end was cut by 8 bases, the J end by 5 bases, with 19 bases between.

The chain couples TRBV24-1 to TRBJ2-1, with TRBD1 matching over 10 bases. In germline, CDR1 is KGHDR, CDR2 SFDVKD. Trimming removed 4 bases from V and 6 bases from J; junction bases left unmatched: 8. The CDR3 spans 16 residues. In DNA form, the CDR3 reads TGTGCCACCAGTGACCCAGACAGGGGGCGAGGCAATGAGCAGTTCTTC. Amino acids: CATSDPDRGRGNEQFF.

The rearrangement joins TRBV27 to TRBJ2-7; D ambiguous. Germline V lookup: CDR1 MNHEY, CDR2 SMNVEV (reference sequence). This CDR3 spans 17 amino acids. With 2 bases removed from V and 1 base from J, the gap between germline ends came to 18 bases. The CDR3 DNA reads as TGTGCCAGCAGTTTAGCCTCGGCCCCTGCGTCTTCCTACGAGCAGTACTTC. Translation: CASSLASAPASSYEQYF.

V is TRBV12-3 or TRBV12-4 and J is TRBJ2-7; TRBD2 might be the D (6 bases). This CDR3 region has 12 residues. The V and J ends lost 6 bases and 8 bases respectively, with 14 bases between them. In DNA, the CDR3 is TGTGCCAGCAGCCCCGGAGGGAGTCAGCAGTACTTC. Translating gives CASSPGGSQQYF.

The chain carries TRBV28 and TRBJ2-7, with D perhaps TRBD2 (5 bases). CDR1 and CDR2 from the germline V gene are MDHEN and SYDVKM. V lost 5 bases and J 2 bases, leaving 19 bases between the germline ends. The CDR3 length is 16 residues. The CDR3 protein is CASSLPRTPSTYEQYF. The CDR3 DNA is TGTGCCAGCAGTCTACCACGGACTCCTTCGACCTACGAGCAGTACTTC.

This clonotype came up a few times. The rearrangement links TRBV13 to TRBJ1-3; D not certain. CDR1 is PRHDT, CDR2 FYEKMQ, per germline (reference sequence). Between the trimmed V and J ends, which lost 4 bases and 0 bases, there was a span of 7 bases. The CDR3 consists of 14 residues. The CDR3 DNA is TGTGCCAGCAGCTCAGGATCCTCTGGAAACACCATATATTTT. This translates into CASSSGSSGNTIYF.

This clonotype showed up just a few times. J is TRBJ2-7 and V is TRBV28, with TRBD1 as a possible D gene (5 bases). This CDR3 has 15 amino acids. Trimming took 4 bases from V and 3 from J, leaving 16 bases between them. Germline-derived CDR1 and CDR2 are MDHEN and SYDVKM. CDR3 DNA sequence: TGTGCCAGCAGTTCCAGGTGGCAGGGCTTCTACGAGCAGTACTTC. It yields the protein CASSSRWQGFYEQYF. Using reference TRBV28 and TRBJ2-7 for the parts outside the CDR3, the full variable domain is DVKVTQSSRYLVKRTGEKVFLECVQDMDHENMFWYRQDPGLGLRLIYFSYDVKMKEKGDIPEGYSVSREKKERFSLILESASTNQTSMYLCASSSRWQGFYEQYFGPGTRLTVT.

This clonotype showed up just a few times. The chain carries TRBV7-2 and TRBJ2-1; D is perhaps TRBD1 (5 bases). The CDR3 spans 15 residues. V lost 3 bases, J lost 8 bases, and 17 bases lay in between. Germline values: CDR1 SGHTA, CDR2 FQGNSA. CDR3 in DNA: TGTGCCAGCAGCTTGTGGGGCGCCCTTGGGGATGAGCAGTTCTTC. Its protein product is CASSLWGALGDEQFF.